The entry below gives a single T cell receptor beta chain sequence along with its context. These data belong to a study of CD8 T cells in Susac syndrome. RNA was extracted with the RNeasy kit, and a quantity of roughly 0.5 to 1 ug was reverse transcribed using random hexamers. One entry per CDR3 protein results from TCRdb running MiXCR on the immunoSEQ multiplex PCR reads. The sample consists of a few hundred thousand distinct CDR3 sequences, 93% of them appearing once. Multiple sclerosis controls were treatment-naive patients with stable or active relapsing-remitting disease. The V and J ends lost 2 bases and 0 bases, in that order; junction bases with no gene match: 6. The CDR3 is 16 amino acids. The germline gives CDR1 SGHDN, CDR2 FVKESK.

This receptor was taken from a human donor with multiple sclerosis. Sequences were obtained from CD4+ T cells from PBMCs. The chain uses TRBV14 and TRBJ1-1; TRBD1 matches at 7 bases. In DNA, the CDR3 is TGTGCCAGCAGCCAACCCAGGGACAGCCTGAACACTGAAGCTTTCTTT. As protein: CASSQPRDSLNTEAFF.